These 16 T cell receptor beta chains originate from one sample sequenced in a study of cytomegalovirus exposure and HLA in healthy donors. PCR used 60 Vbeta primers and 13 Jbeta primers. Libraries were prepared by immunoSEQ multiplex PCR; TCRdb keeps only in-frame clonotypes and omits some of them. The sample has 200,000 or so clones, over 75% seen once. The sample taken for sequencing was PBMCs. Receptor source: a young man in good health and CMV-seronegative.

This chain links TRBV7-9 with TRBJ2-3; TRBD2 agrees at 12 bases. Germline CDR1 and CDR2: SEHNR and FQNEAQ (reference sequence). V dropped 4 bases and J dropped 0; count of bases not matched to a gene: 5. The CDR3 length is 17 residues. The CDR3: CASSWLAGGSSTDTQYF. Here the CDR3 DNA reads TGTGCCAGCAGCTGGCTAGCGGGAGGGTCAAGCACAGATACGCAGTATTTT. Full variable domain (missing parts from reference TRBV7-9 and TRBJ2-3): DTGVSQNPRHKITKRGQNVTFRCDPISEHNRLYWYRQTLGQGPEFLTYFQNEAQLEKSRLLSDRFSAERPKGSFSTLEIQRTEQGDSAMYLCASSWLAGGSSTDTQYFGPGTRLTVL.

The J gene is TRBJ2-4, the V gene TRBV6-5, with 13 bases aligning to TRBD2. Per germline, CDR1 MNHEY and CDR2 SVGAGI. The V gene end was trimmed by 7 bases and the J gene end by 10 bases; junction bases not matched to a gene: 7. The CDR3 length is 14 residues. The CDR3 sequence is CASKGLAGSRIQYF. The DNA for the CDR3 is TGTGCCAGCAAGGGACTAGCGGGATCAAGGATTCAGTACTTC.

DNA for the CDR3: TGTGCCAGCAGCCAAGTGGCAGCGGCGAGCTCCTACGAGCAGTACTTC. This gives the protein CASSQVAAASSYEQYF. The chain joins TRBV4-2 to TRBJ2-7, with D possibly matching TRBD2 (5 bases). Germline CDR1 is LGHNA and CDR2 is YNFKEQ. The CDR3 is 16 amino acids. Trimming shortened V by 1 base and J by 0 bases, and 13 bases separated the two germline ends.

This chain connects TRBV6-6 to TRBJ1-4; TRBD1 is a possible D gene (6 bases). The CDR3 sequence is 15 residues long. Germline CDR1 and CDR2: MNHNY and SVGAGI (reference sequence). The V gene lost 5 bases and the J gene lost 4 bases, with 14 bases spanning the gap. The CDR3 loop is CASSLPGQLNEKLFF. CDR3 sequence (DNA): TGTGCCAGCAGTCTACCGGGACAACTTAATGAAAAACTGTTTTTT.

The chain joins TRBV18 to TRBJ1-2, with no clear D. Germline lookup yields CDR1 KGHSH and CDR2 LQKENI. Deletions cut 4 bases from V and 0 bases from J, with 18 bases between. CDR3 size: 17 residues. The CDR3 nucleotides read TGTGCCAGCTCACAAGGCGGGAGGCCAGGATCTAACTATGGCTACACCTTC. Translation: CASSQGGRPGSNYGYTF.

This clone was seen more than once but under ten times. The V gene is TRBV4-3, the J gene TRBJ2-3, with 12 bases aligning to TRBD1. V lost 0 bases, J lost 2 bases, and 3 bases stayed unmatched. The CDR3 spans 17 residues. Germline CDR1 and CDR2: LGHNA and YSLEER. The CDR3 DNA is TGCGCCAGCAGCCAAGATGGGACAGGGGGCGTCACAGATACGCAGTATTTT. Protein: CASSQDGTGGVTDTQYF.

The chain joins TRBV29-1 to TRBJ2-1, with TRBD2 matching 7 bases. The CDR3 spans 16 residues. Germline-derived CDR1 and CDR2 are SQVTM and ANQGSEA. The trim removed 3 bases at V and 4 bases at J, leaving 12 bases unmatched. CDR3 nucleotide sequence: TGCAGCGTTGATTCGGGGGGTCAAGGGTTATACAATGAGCAGTTCTTC. Protein sequence: CSVDSGGQGLYNEQFF.

The chain joins TRBV7-3 to TRBJ2-5; D is possibly TRBD1 (6 bases). CDR1 and CDR2 from the germline V gene are SGHTA and FQGTGA. This CDR3 has 14 residues. Trimming stripped 5 bases from V and 0 bases from J, with 10 bases between. The DNA of the CDR3 is TGTGCCAGCAGCCTGGACAGAAACCAAGAGACCCAGTACTTC. The encoded protein is CASSLDRNQETQYF.

This chain connects TRBV28 to TRBJ2-7; no definite D call. Looked up from germline, CDR1 is MDHEN and CDR2 is SYDVKM. This CDR3 region has 13 residues. Between the trimmed V and J ends, which lost 6 bases and 3 bases, there was a span of 12 bases. CDR3 residues: CASRQILYYEQYF. CDR3 coding DNA: TGTGCCAGCAGACAAATCCTTTACTACGAGCAGTACTTC.

The CDR3 region has the DNA TGTGCCACCAGCAGAGTGGACACCGCCTACGAGCAGTACTTC. Protein sequence: CATSRVDTAYEQYF. The V and J genes are TRBV15 and TRBJ2-7; D possibly corresponds to TRBD1 (5 bases). V was shortened by 1 base and J by 2 bases, with 9 bases between the two germline ends. CDR3 size: 14 residues. CDR1 and CDR2 (germline): LNHNV, YYDKDF (reference sequence).

The chain couples TRBV27 to TRBJ2-1; the D gene is possibly TRBD1 (6 bases). The CDR3 has 14 amino acids. Trimming cost V 4 bases and J 9 bases, with 16 bases left between them. Germline loops: CDR1 MNHEY, CDR2 SMNVEV (reference sequence). CDR3 residues: CASSSGTQGLEQFF. CDR3 DNA sequence: TGTGCCAGCAGTTCCGGGACCCAGGGGCTTGAGCAGTTCTTC.

This clone turned up a few times. The chain recombines TRBV4-1 with TRBJ2-7, with D possibly TRBD2 on 6 matching bases. The V gene lost 0 bases and the J gene lost 7 bases, with 13 bases spanning the gap. CDR1 is MGHRA, CDR2 YSYEKL, per germline. The CDR3 consists of 14 residues. The CDR3 DNA reads as TGCGCCAGCAGCCAAGATAATAGGAGGGGTGAGCAGTACTTC. The encoded protein is CASSQDNRRGEQYF.

V gene TRBV4-3 combines with J gene TRBJ2-2; the match to TRBD2 covers 16 bases. Unmatched junction bases numbered 3, after V lost 3 bases and J lost 5 bases. Germline V gene data show CDR1 as LGHNA and CDR2 as YSLEER. The CDR3 spans 17 residues. The CDR3 protein is CASSQGLAGGYTGELFF. CDR3 in DNA: TGCGCCAGCAGCCAGGGACTAGCGGGGGGGTATACCGGGGAGCTGTTTTTT.

The chain couples TRBV27 to TRBJ2-5; perhaps TRBD2 as D (5 bases). The J call may be incorrect, as the DNA end agrees better with TRBJ2-7. The CDR3 totals 14 residues. CDR1 MNHEY and CDR2 SMNVEV come from the germline V gene (reference sequence). The CDR3 DNA follows: TGTGCCAGCAGTTTAATAGGGAGAGGGAACGAGCAGTACTTC. This translates into CASSLIGRGNEQYF.

This chain connects TRBV7-8 to TRBJ1-2; D ambiguous. Germline CDR1 SGHVS, CDR2 FQNEAQ. Trimming cost V 6 bases and J 4 bases, with 12 bases left between them. The CDR3 loop spans 13 amino acids. CDR3 sequence reads: CASSSGSFYGYTF. The CDR3 bases are TGTGCCAGCAGTTCCGGGAGTTTCTATGGCTACACCTTC.

This clone was seen once. V usage is TRBV30 and J usage is TRBJ2-1; a weak D match, TRBD1 (6 bases). The CDR3 spans 13 residues. V was trimmed by 3 bases and J by 9 bases, leaving 15 bases between them. From germline, CDR1 is GTSNPN and CDR2 SVGIG (reference sequence). The CDR3 coding sequence is TGTGCCTGGAGGGAACAGGGATATACTGAGCAGTTCTTC. Protein sequence: CAWREQGYTEQFF.